Listed below are T cell receptor beta chains from one sample, sequenced in a study of control samples from healthy donors and cancer patients. TCRdb's table, derived via immunoSEQ multiplex PCR, lists solely in-frame clones and lacks some. The data contain fewer than 200,000 clones, less than 95% of them singletons. The sample consisted of PBMCs. The receptors derive from a man aged 55 to 70 with colorectal cancer. Each CDR3 is given with its conserved first and last residue. A D gene is named only where the DNA matches it firmly. Clone size is shown for a subset of rows, as once, few, many or a class of expanded clone.

j_call v_call d_call clone_size cdr3_aa cdr3_nt
TRBJ2-1 TRBV9 NA NA CASSDPSSYNEQFF TGTGCCAGCAGCGATCCTAGCTCCTACAATGAGCAGTTCTTC
TRBJ2-3 TRBV3-1/TRBV3-2 TRBD1 NA CASSQGQGGTDTQYF TGTGCCAGCAGCCAAGGACAGGGGGGGACAGATACGCAGTATTTT
TRBJ1-1 TRBV5-1 TRBD1 few CASRPGQGHTEAFF TGCGCCAGCAGGCCCGGACAGGGGCACACTGAAGCTTTCTTT
TRBJ2-5 TRBV18 TRBD2 NA CASSPGTKETQYF TGTGCCAGCTCACCAGGGACTAAAGAGACCCAGTACTTC
TRBJ1-1 TRBV18 NA NA CASSPLPLGDTEAFF TGTGCCAGCTCACCACTCCCATTAGGGGACACTGAAGCTTTCTTT
TRBJ2-7 TRBV4-2 NA NA CASSQGWGSAYEQYF TGTGCCAGCAGCCAAGGCTGGGGTTCCGCCTACGAGCAGTACTTC
TRBJ2-1 TRBV18 NA NA CASSPGLGGVNEQFF TGTGCCAGCTCACCAGGGCTAGGGGGGGTCAATGAGCAGTTCTTC
TRBJ2-3 TRBV7-9 NA NA CASSLGKGRDTQYF TGTGCCAGCAGCTTAGGAAAAGGTAGAGATACGCAGTATTTT
TRBJ2-2 TRBV4-1 TRBD2 NA CAAAEAGGITGELFF TGCGCAGCGGCGGAGGCGGGGGGGATAACCGGGGAGCTGTTTTTT
TRBJ2-5 TRBV7-8 TRBD1 NA CASSPTGALETQYF TGTGCCAGCAGCCCGACAGGGGCGTTGGAGACCCAGTACTTC
TRBJ2-7 TRBV10-1 NA NA CASRTGSYEQYF TGCGCCAGCAGAACAGGGTCCTACGAGCAGTACTTC
TRBJ1-2 TRBV6-5 NA NA CASSYSNQETLYGYTF TGTGCCAGCAGTTACTCGAACCAGGAGACTCTCTATGGCTACACCTTC
TRBJ1-1 TRBV6-5 NA NA CASSPSSANTEAFF TGTGCCAGCAGTCCGTCATCAGCGAACACTGAAGCTTTCTTT
TRBJ1-2 TRBV7-8 TRBD1 once CASSLKAGQGRNYGYTF TGTGCCAGCAGCTTAAAAGCAGGACAGGGAAGGAACTATGGCTACACCTTC
TRBJ2-7 TRBV11-3 TRBD2 NA CASSLLPRGEQYF TGTGCCAGCAGCTTACTCCCGCGGGGGGAGCAGTACTTC
TRBJ2-3 TRBV5-1 TRBD1 NA CASSLWDRGTEGTQYF TGCGCCAGCAGCCTCTGGGACAGGGGGACTGAAGGTACGCAGTATTTT